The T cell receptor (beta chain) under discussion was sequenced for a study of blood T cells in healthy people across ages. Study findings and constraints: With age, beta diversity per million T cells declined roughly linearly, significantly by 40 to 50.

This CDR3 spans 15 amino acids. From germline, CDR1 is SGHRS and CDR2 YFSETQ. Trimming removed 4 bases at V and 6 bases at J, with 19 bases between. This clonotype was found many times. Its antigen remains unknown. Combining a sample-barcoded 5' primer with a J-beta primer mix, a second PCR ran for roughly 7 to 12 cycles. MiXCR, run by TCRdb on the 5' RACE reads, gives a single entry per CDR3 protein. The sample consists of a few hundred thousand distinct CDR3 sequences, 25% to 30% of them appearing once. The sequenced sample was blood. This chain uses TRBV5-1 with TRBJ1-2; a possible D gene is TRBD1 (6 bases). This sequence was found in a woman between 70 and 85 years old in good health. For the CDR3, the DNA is TGCGCCAGCAGCCCCTACTTACCGGGACAAGATGGCTACACCTTC. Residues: CASSPYLPGQDGYTF.